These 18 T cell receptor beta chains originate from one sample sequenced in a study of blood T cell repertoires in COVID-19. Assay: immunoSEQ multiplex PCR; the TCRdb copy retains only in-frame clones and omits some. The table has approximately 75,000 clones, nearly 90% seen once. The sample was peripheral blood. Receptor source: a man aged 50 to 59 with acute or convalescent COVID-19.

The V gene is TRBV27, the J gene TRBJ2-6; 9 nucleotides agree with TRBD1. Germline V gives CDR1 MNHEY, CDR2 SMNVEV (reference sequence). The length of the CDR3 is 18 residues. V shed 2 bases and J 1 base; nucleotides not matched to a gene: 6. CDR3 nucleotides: TGTGCCAGCAGTTTAAAAGGGACAGGGTATTCTGGGGCCAACGTCCTGACTTTC. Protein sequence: CASSLKGTGYSGANVLTF. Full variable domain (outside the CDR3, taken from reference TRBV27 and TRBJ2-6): EAQVTQNPRYLITVTGKKLTVTCSQNMNHEYMSWYRQDPGLGLRQIYYSMNVEVTDKGDVPEGYKVSRKEKRNFPLILESPSPNQTSLYFCASSLKGTGYSGANVLTFGAGSRLTVL.

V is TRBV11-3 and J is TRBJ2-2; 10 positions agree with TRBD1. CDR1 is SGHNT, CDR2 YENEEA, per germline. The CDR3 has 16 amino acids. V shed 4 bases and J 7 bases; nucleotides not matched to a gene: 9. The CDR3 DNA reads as TGTGCCAGCAGCTCTCCGACAGGGGGCTTGATCGGGGAGCTGTTTTTT. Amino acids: CASSSPTGGLIGELFF.

The CDR3 sequence: CASRLRDSYNSPLHF. The CDR3 DNA reads TGTGCCAGCAGGCTCCGGGACAGCTATAATTCACCCCTCCACTTT. The chain is built from TRBV6-5 and TRBJ1-6, with 7 bases that match TRBD1. V dropped 6 bases and J dropped 3; count of bases not matched to a gene: 5. Germline V gives CDR1 MNHEY, CDR2 SVGAGI. The CDR3 consists of 15 residues.

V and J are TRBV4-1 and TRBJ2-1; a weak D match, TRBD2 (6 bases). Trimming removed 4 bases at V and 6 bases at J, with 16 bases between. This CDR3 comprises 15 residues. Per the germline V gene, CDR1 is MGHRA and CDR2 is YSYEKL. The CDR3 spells CASSPSRDLFNEQFF. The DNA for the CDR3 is TGCGCCAGCAGCCCGTCCCGGGACTTGTTCAATGAGCAGTTCTTC.

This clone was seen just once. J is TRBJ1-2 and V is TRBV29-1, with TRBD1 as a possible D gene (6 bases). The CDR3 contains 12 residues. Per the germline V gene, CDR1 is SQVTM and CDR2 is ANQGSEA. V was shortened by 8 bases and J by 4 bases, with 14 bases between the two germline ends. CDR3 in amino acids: CSTAQGIYGYTF. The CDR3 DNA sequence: TGCAGCACCGCCCAGGGGATCTATGGCTACACCTTC.

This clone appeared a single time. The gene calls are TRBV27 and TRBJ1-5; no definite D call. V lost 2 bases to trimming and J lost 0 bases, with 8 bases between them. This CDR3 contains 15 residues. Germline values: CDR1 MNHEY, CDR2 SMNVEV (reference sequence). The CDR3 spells CASSLKSYSNQPQHF. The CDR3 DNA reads TGTGCCAGCAGTTTAAAGAGTTATAGCAATCAGCCCCAGCATTTT.

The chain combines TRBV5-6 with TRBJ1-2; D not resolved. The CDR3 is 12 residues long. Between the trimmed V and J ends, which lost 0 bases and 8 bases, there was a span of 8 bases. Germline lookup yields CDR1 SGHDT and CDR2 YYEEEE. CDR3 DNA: TGTGCCAGCAGCTTGGGTGAGGGAGGCTACACCTTC. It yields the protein CASSLGEGGYTF.

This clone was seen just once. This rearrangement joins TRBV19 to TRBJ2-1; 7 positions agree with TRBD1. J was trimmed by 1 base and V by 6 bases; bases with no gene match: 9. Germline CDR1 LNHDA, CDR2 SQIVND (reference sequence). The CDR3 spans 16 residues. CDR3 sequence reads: CASRYNGQASYNEQFF. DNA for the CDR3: TGTGCCAGTAGGTATAACGGACAGGCGTCCTACAATGAGCAGTTCTTC.

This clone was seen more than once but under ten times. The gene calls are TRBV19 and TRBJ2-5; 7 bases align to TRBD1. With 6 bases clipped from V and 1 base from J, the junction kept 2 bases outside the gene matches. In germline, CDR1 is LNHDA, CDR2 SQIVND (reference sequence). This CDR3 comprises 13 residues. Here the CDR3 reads CASRGQSQETQYF. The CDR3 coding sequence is TGTGCCAGTAGGGGACAGAGCCAAGAGACCCAGTACTTC.

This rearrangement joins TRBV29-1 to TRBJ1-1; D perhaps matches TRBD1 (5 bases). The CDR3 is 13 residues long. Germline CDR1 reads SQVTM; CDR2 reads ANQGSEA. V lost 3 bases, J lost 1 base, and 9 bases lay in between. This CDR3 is CSVDRAENTEAFF. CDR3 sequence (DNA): TGCAGCGTTGACAGGGCAGAGAACACTGAAGCTTTCTTT.

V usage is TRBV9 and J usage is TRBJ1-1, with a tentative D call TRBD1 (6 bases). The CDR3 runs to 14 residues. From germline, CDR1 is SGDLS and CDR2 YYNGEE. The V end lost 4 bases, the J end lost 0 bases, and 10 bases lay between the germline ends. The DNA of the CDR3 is TGTGCCAGCAGCACCGGGACACTGAACACTGAAGCTTTCTTT. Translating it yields CASSTGTLNTEAFF.

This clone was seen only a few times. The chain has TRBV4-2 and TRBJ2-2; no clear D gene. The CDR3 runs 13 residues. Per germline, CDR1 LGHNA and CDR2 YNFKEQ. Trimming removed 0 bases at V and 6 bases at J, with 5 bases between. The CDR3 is CASSQEYSGELFF. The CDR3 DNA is TGTGCCAGCAGCCAAGAGTACTCCGGGGAGCTGTTTTTT.

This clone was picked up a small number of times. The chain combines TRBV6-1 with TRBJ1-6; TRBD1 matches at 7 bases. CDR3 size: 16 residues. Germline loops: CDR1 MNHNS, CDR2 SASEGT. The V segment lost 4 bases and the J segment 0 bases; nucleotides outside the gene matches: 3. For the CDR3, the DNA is TGTGCCAGCAGTGTGGACAGGTTCTCCTATAATTCACCCCTCCACTTT. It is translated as CASSVDRFSYNSPLHF.

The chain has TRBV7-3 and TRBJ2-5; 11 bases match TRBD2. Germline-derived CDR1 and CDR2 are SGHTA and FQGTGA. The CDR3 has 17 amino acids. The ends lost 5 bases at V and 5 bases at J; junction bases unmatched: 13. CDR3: CASSPEPMTSGVETQYF. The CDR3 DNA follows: TGTGCCAGCAGCCCCGAGCCTATGACTAGCGGGGTTGAGACCCAGTACTTC.

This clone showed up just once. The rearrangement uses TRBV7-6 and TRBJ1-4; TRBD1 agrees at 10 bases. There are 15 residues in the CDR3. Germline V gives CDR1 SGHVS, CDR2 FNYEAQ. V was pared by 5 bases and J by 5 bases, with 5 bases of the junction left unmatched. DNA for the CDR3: TGTGCCAGCAGCCCGGGACAGGGGAGGAATGAAAAACTGTTTTTT. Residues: CASSPGQGRNEKLFF.

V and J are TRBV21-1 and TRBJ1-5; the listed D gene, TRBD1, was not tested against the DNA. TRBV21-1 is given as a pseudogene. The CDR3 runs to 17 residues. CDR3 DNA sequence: TGTGCCAGCATCGACCGGGACAGGGGGCTAAGGGGTCAGCCCCAGCATTTT. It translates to CASIDRDRGLRGQPQHF.

CDR3 sequence: CASSVVGGEAFF. CDR3 DNA sequence: TGTGCCAGCAGCGTAGTTGGCGGTGAAGCTTTCTTT. The rearrangement joins TRBV9 to TRBJ1-1, with D unclear. Germline V gives CDR1 SGDLS, CDR2 YYNGEE. Trimming cost V 0 bases and J 7 bases, with 7 bases left between them. This CDR3 is 12 amino acids long.

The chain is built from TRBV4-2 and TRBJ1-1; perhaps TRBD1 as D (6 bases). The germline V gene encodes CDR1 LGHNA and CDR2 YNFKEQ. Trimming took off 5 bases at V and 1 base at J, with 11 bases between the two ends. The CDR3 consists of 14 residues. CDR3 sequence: CASSTQGWNTEAFF. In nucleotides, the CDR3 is TGTGCCAGCAGCACACAGGGATGGAACACTGAAGCTTTCTTT.